The next 6 T cell receptor beta chains were all read from a single sample in a study of cytomegalovirus exposure and HLA in healthy donors (dated by TCRdb to about 2017). Library preparation used the immunoSEQ multiplex PCR assay. The multiplex PCR relied on a mix of 60 forward primers for TCR Vbeta segments and 13 reverse primers for TCR Jbeta segments. Imported from immuneACCESS, the table was reduced by TCRdb to in-frame sequences with V and J called. These copies leave out some clones; in studies compared against another copy, an unresolved V gene accounts for under half, and the cause of the remainder is not known. The sample table lists 130,000 to 150,000 clones, about three quarters of them with a count of one. The top ten hold 3.9% of the sample. Specimen: PBMCs. The source of these receptors is a man aged 18-30 years in good health and CMV-seronegative.

This chain joins TRBV6-1 and TRBJ2-7; 9 bases are a match to TRBD1. There are 15 residues in the CDR3. V lost 4 bases to trimming and J lost 4 bases; unmatched junction nucleotides: 8. CDR1 and CDR2 (germline): MNHNS, SASEGT. DNA for the CDR3: TGTGCCAGCAGTGCCCGGGACAGGGTCAATTACGAGCAGTACTTC. Amino acids: CASSARDRVNYEQYF.

The J gene is TRBJ2-5, the V gene TRBV19; D not certain. The CDR3 is 13 residues long. V shed 6 bases and J shed 1 base, with 9 bases lying between them. Germline assignment: CDR1 LNHDA and CDR2 SQIVND (reference sequence). CDR3 amino acids: CASSQLPQETQYF. Here the CDR3 DNA reads TGTGCCAGTAGCCAGTTACCCCAAGAGACCCAGTACTTC.

The rearrangement uses TRBV18 and TRBJ1-4, with D perhaps TRBD1 (6 bases). The germline V and J ends were trimmed by 5 bases and 8 bases, with 12 bases remaining between them. The CDR3 runs to 13 residues. The germline gives CDR1 KGHSH, CDR2 LQKENI. DNA of the CDR3: TGTGCCAGCTCAAGACAGGAAGGAGAAAAACTGTTTTTT. Its protein is CASSRQEGEKLFF.

J is TRBJ2-5 and V is TRBV5-1; possibly TRBD1 for D (6 bases). Trimming shortened V by 3 bases and J by 3 bases, and 18 bases separated the two germline ends. Germline V gene sequence: CDR1 SGHRS, CDR2 YFSETQ. This CDR3 has 16 residues. The CDR3 region has the DNA TGCGCCAGCAGCTCAGCACCCCCGCCAGGGGAAGAGACCCAGTACTTC. This codes for CASSSAPPPGEETQYF. Based on the CDR3 plus reference TRBV5-1 and TRBJ2-5, the full variable domain is KAGVTQTPRYLIKTRGQQVTLSCSPISGHRSVSWYQQTPGQGLQFLFEYFSETQRNKGNFPGRFSGRQFSNSRSEMNVSTLELGDSALYLCASSSAPPPGEETQYFGPGTRLLVL.

The chain carries TRBV5-1 and TRBJ2-7; weak D call: TRBD2 (6 bases). Germline V gives CDR1 SGHRS, CDR2 YFSETQ. This CDR3 comprises 12 residues. V lost 2 bases, J lost 7 bases, and 10 bases lay in between. As DNA, the CDR3 is TGCGCCAGCAGCTTAGGAGGGTCAGAGCAGTACTTC. Translation: CASSLGGSEQYF.

This chain uses TRBV6-5 with TRBJ2-5; a possible D gene is TRBD1 (6 bases). The CDR3 runs 13 residues. Trimming removed 5 bases at V and 2 bases at J, with 9 bases between. The germline V gene encodes CDR1 MNHEY and CDR2 SVGAGI. In DNA form, the CDR3 reads TGTGCCAGCAGTGAGCAGGGGCAAGAGACCCAGTACTTC. This gives the protein CASSEQGQETQYF.